The sample holds a few counts of the clone carrying this TCR beta chain. Its antigen is not identified. The CDR3 has 13 amino acids. The V end lost 3 bases, the J end lost 8 bases, and 12 bases lay between the germline ends. This record comes from a study of blood T cells in healthy people across ages. Broader study findings: Roughly linear declines in TCR beta diversity per million T cells occurred with age. The unsorted PBMCs prevented any conclusive comparison of naive versus antigen-experienced cells. Naive T cell percentage showed a strong correlation with TCR beta diversity.

Then a second PCR, running about 7 to 11 cycles, was carried out with a sample-barcoded 5' primer and a J-beta primer mix. MiXCR, run by TCRdb on the 5' RACE reads, gives a single entry per CDR3 protein. This table has around 1,500,000 distinct CDR3 sequences, about 30% appearing once. The clonotype was recovered from a woman aged 25 to 39 in good health. V is TRBV12-3 or TRBV12-4 and J is TRBJ2-3; D possibly corresponds to TRBD2 (5 bases). The sequenced sample was blood. CDR3 DNA: TGTGCCAGCAGTTTCCCCGGGGTGGGTACGCAGTATTTT. Translation: CASSFPGVGTQYF.